The clone carrying this T cell receptor (beta chain) showed up just a few times. Germline V lookup: CDR1 MNHEY, CDR2 SVGEGT. The CDR3 is 16 amino acids. V was shortened by 0 bases and J by 9 bases, with 18 bases between the two germline ends. This entry comes from a study of blood T cell repertoires in COVID-19. Study summary: Some COVID-19 samples were acute and others convalescent; all came from the United States, Italy and Spain. From T cells, B-cell-depleted T cells, or PBMCs came the material, which was cDNA or gDNA.

Original processing notes: Reference gene primer amplification in the assay estimated nucleated cell counts. Clones were sequenced by immunoSEQ multiplex PCR, and TCRdb holds only the in-frame ones, with some missing. V, J and clone size reflect that table, while D and trimming were determined from the DNA. The table records 56,000 or so clones, almost 90% of them present only once. The chain is built from TRBV6-2 or TRBV6-3 and TRBJ1-5; D gene ambiguous. The receptor's source is a woman at least 80 years old with active COVID-19. Material for sequencing was peripheral blood. This CDR3 reads CASSYSPLKVEGPQHF. The CDR3 region has the DNA TGTGCCAGCAGTTACTCCCCGTTAAAGGTCGAGGGGCCCCAGCATTTT.